Included here is one T cell receptor beta chain sequence, with context. Its target is not known. These data belong to a study of shared clonotypes between healthy human individuals. Deep was the level used in running the assay. Clones were sequenced by immunoSEQ multiplex PCR, and TCRdb holds only the in-frame ones, with some missing. The sample has roughly 2.6 million clones; around nine tenths are singletons. Germline V gene sequence: CDR1 LNHNV, CDR2 YYDKDF (reference sequence). This CDR3 has 15 amino acids. V shed 0 bases and J shed 3 bases, with 11 bases lying between them. General observations from the study: Sorted-subset sequencing was shown by rarefaction to be incomplete despite large depth. It was only blood that was sampled, and tissue repertoires likely differ.

The material sequenced was naive CD4+ T cells sorted from blood. Specified subset: CD45RA+ positively selected. J is TRBJ1-1 and V is TRBV15; no definite D call. The clonotype originates from a man younger than 35 in good health. CDR3 nucleotide sequence: TGTGCCACCAGCAGAGATCTCGACGGTGACACTGAAGCTTTCTTT. This codes for CATSRDLDGDTEAFF.